This record concerns one T cell receptor (beta chain) sequence. Which antigen it targets is not known. No base quality information exists; no much larger clone differs at one position. Read against the paper, the sample's time point label means: 24 weeks on oral tofacitinib. The treatment or condition tag for this specimen amounts to: oral pan-JAK inhibitor, 5-10 mg twice daily. From alopecia areata patients, peripheral blood was collected along with lesional scalp punch biopsies. PBMCs were isolated by density centrifugation and stained for CD3, CD4 and CD8, and CD4+ and CD8+ T cells were sorted on a FACSAria. V and J are truncated by 6 bases and 5 bases respectively, leaving an intervening sequence of 10 bases. The CDR3 sequence holds 13 residues, the cysteine and phenylalanine included. Of the read, only the CDR3 DNA is kept; its 39 bases are in frame from base 1. The germline V gene sets CDR1 to SGHVS and CDR2 to FNYEAQ.

Library prep was done by the immunoSEQ multiplex PCR assay. RNA was extracted from all samples and reverse transcribed into cDNA, which served as template for TCR sequencing. First-strand cDNA was synthesized using SuperScript III with a 2:1 mix of oligo-dT and random hexamers. A synthetic immune receptor repertoire was used to gauge amplification bias, and whatever bias remained was removed computationally. The study's own analysis went as follows. Raw reads were preprocessed to remove errors, and CDR3 was defined according to IMGT conventions as the region from the conserved cysteine to phenylalanine. Clonality was calculated as 1 minus Shannon entropy normalized by log2 of the number of productive unique TCRs. Scalp TCRbeta sequences were cross-referenced with sorted blood CD4 and CD8 repertoires so that the CD4 or CD8 identity of scalp clones could be inferred. Drawn from immuneACCESS, this table holds only the in-frame rearrangements with V and J called that TCRdb kept. Clones are partly lost; checked studies trace under half to an unresolved V gene and leave the rest unexplained. That table is the source of V, J and clone size, and D and trimming were worked out from the DNA. The sample table contains over 150,000 clones; only one count was recorded for 55% to 75% of them. 12% to 15% of the sample lies in the top ten.

The data were taken from a study of CD8+ T cells in alopecia areata listed by TCRdb under 2018. For the study in its entirety: The treated patients took part in an open-label pilot trial in which moderate-to-severe alopecia areata was treated with oral tofacitinib at 5 to 10 mg twice daily. Patients stayed on tofacitinib for 6 to 18 months and then had 6 months of follow-up off drug so that delayed response and recurrence could be assessed. The SALT score, which quantifies the percentage of affected scalp surface area, was used to measure disease severity in treated patients. In both human patients and the C3H/HeJ mouse model, the study applied high-throughput TCRbeta sequencing to look at T cell clonal expansion in alopecia areata. In humans, TCRbeta sequencing was performed on scalp tissue and on sorted CD4+ and CD8+ peripheral blood T cells from healthy controls and from patients with patchy or totalis/universalis alopecia areata. Biopsies were taken from tofacitinib-treated patients at baseline and again at 4 and 24 weeks into treatment, and several of those patients also had a later scalp biopsy. Clonality in the scalp was compared among normal scalp (n=4), patchy alopecia areata scalp (n=8), and alopecia totalis/universalis scalp (n=8). RNA was obtained with the PAXgene miRNA kit for fixed scalp, the miRNeasy kit for PBMCs, and the RNeasy kit for mouse skin. TCRbeta CDR3 regions were amplified by immunoSEQ multiplex PCR with 35 Vbeta forward and 13 Jbeta reverse primers. The paper as a whole reports these results and caveats: Scalp TCR repertoire analysis is complicated because resident alphabeta T cells in normal human skin are also sequenced, whereas mouse skin is dominated by gammadelta T cells. Shared TCR sequences between patients were less evident than in mice, which may be partly attributable to HLA diversity in the patient population. Compared with normal scalp, lesional scalp had higher clonality and more expanded CD8+ clones, particularly in alopecia totalis/universalis, a pattern that suggests antigenic drive. Because the treated cohort was small and included a single nonresponder, larger studies are needed to assess links between baseline CD8+ expansion and response. With tofacitinib, both scalp clonality and the number of expanded CD8+ clones among the top 100 scalp clones went down significantly. Many expanded lesional clones persisted in scalp and blood during tofacitinib treatment, which may partly explain relapse after stopping treatment.

This chain joins TRBV7-6 to TRBJ1-4; perhaps TRBD1 is the D gene, with 6 bases matching. This specimen consisted of CD4+ T cells sorted from blood, obtained at week 24, from a patient treated with tofacitinib. This clonotype originated in a human donor with alopecia areata. The DNA sequence follows: TGTGCCAGCAGAAGGACAGAGAATGAAAAACTGTTTTTT. This sequence encodes CASRRTENEKLFF.